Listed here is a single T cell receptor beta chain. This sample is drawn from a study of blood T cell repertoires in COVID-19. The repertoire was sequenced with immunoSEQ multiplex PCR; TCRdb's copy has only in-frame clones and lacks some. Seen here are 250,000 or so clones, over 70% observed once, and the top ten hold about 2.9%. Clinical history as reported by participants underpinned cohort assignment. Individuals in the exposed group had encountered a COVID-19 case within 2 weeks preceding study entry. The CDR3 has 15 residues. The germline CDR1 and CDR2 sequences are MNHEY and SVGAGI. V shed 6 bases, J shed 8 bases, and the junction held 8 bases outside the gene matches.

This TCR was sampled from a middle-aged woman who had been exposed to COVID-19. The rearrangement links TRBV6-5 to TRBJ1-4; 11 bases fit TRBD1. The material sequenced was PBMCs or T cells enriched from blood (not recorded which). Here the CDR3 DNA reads TGTGCCAGCAGCCCCCAACGGGACAGGGGGGAAAAACTGTTTTTT. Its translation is CASSPQRDRGEKLFF.